This T cell receptor beta chain was obtained from a study of T cells after yellow fever vaccination. Whole-study results and caveats: Some clonotypes were seen in both the CD4 and the CD8 compartments. These made up a small share and likely arose from convergent recombination. The booster response re-showed most primary clones: more than 95% CD4, about 89% CD8. Within FACS-sorted repertoires, abundant clonotypes contaminating from the bulk population could be present.

Germline V gene sequence: CDR1 MGHRA, CDR2 YSYEKL. V was clipped by 1 base and J by 4 bases, with 22 bases between them. The CDR3 is 19 amino acids. A 5'RACE template-switching step, the method used to make TCR cDNA, added a universal primer site and UMIs. Using its own MiXCR run on the 5' RACE reads, TCRdb lists one record per CDR3 protein. Among approximately 600,000 distinct CDR3 sequences listed, roughly an eighth were seen once. Of note for this clonotype: Its specificity is not known.

This TCR was recovered from a man aged 30 to 45 who received the YFV17D yellow fever vaccine. This sequence joins TRBV4-1 and TRBJ1-4; D is perhaps TRBD1 (5 bases). The sequenced sample was PBMCs, obtained on the day of the yellow fever booster vaccination. The CDR3 DNA reads as TGCGCCAGCAGCCAAGTCTTGGGACGGGCACGACTTTATAATGAAAAACTGTTTTTT. Translated: CASSQVLGRARLYNEKLFF.